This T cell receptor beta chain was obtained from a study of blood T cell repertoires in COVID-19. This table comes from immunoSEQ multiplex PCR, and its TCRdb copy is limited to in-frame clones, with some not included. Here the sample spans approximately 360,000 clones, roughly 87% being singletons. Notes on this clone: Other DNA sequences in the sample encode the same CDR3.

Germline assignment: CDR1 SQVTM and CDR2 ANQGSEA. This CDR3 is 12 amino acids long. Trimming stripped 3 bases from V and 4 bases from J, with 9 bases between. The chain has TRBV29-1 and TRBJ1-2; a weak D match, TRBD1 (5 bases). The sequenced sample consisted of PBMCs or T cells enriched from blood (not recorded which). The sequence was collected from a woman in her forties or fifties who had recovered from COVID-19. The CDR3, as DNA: TGCAGCGTTGACCGGGGGGGCTATGGCTACACCTTC. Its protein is CSVDRGGYGYTF.